These T cell receptor beta chains were read from a single sample in a study of T cell responses to AZD1222 COVID-19 vaccine. Data came from immunoSEQ multiplex PCR; TCRdb stores just in-frame clones and leaves some out. The repertoire holds around 110,000 clones, with less than 95% as singletons. This material consisted of peripheral blood, taken 28 days after the second AZD1222 dose. Receptor source: an adult who received the AZD1222 COVID-19 vaccine. CDR3s include the opening cysteine and the closing phenylalanine or tryptophan. Each record gives: D gene, J gene, V gene, clone size, CDR3 protein, CDR3 DNA. D genes are given only for firm matches. Some rows have no size entry. The others give once, few or many, or a class for an expanded clone.

TRBD1 TRBJ1-2 TRBV27 once CASSFQQGAFYGYTF TGTGCCAGCAGTTTTCAGCAGGGGGCTTTCTATGGCTACACCTTC
NA TRBJ1-2 TRBV6-6 once CASSYPSPALYGYTF TGTGCCAGCAGTTACCCGTCTCCAGCCCTCTATGGCTACACCTTC
NA TRBJ1-1 TRBV6-2/TRBV6-3 NA CASSSVRWNTEAFF TGTGCCAGCAGCTCGGTCCGATGGAACACTGAAGCTTTCTTT
NA TRBJ1-4 TRBV9 NA CASSRAGSNEKLFF TGTGCCAGCTCCCGGGCAGGCTCGAATGAAAAACTGTTTTTT
NA TRBJ2-3 TRBV14 NA CASSQLRGSTDTQYF TGTGCCAGCAGCCAATTACGGGGGAGCACAGATACGCAGTATTTT
NA TRBJ1-2 TRBV5-1 NA CASSLGQGTSGYTF TGCGCCAGCAGCTTGGGGCAGGGGACCAGTGGCTACACCTTC
NA TRBJ2-7 TRBV6-2/TRBV6-3 NA CASSYFAYEQYF TGTGCCAGCAGTTACTTTGCTTACGAGCAGTACTTC
TRBD2 TRBJ2-7 TRBV4-2 NA CASSPQAGLAGINEQYF TGTGCCAGCAGCCCCCAAGCTGGACTAGCGGGGATCAACGAGCAGTACTTC
NA TRBJ1-2 TRBV5-3 NA CARSPEQDYGYTF TGTGCCAGAAGCCCCGAGCAGGACTATGGCTACACCTTC
NA TRBJ1-3 TRBV4-2 NA CASSQDWTEGNTIYF TGTGCCAGCAGCCAAGATTGGACCGAAGGAAACACCATATATTTT
NA TRBJ1-2 TRBV19 NA CASSSGLPAYYGYTF TGTGCCAGTAGCTCAGGCCTCCCCGCCTACTATGGCTACACCTTC
NA TRBJ2-5 TRBV5-1 few CASSSRPAGTGLGETQYF TGCGCCAGCAGCTCCCGGCCAGCCGGGACTGGGTTGGGGGAGACCCAGTACTTC
NA TRBJ2-3 TRBV13 NA CASSPRDKLNHTQYF TGTGCCAGCAGCCCCCGGGACAAGTTAAATCATACGCAGTATTTT
TRBD1 TRBJ2-3 TRBV9 NA CASSAPGQGAGGTQYF TGTGCCAGCAGCGCACCGGGACAGGGGGCTGGGGGTACGCAGTATTTT
NA TRBJ1-1 TRBV5-6 NA CASSSTTGRDTEAFF TGTGCCAGCAGCTCCACCACAGGGAGGGACACTGAAGCTTTCTTT
TRBD2 TRBJ2-2 TRBV4-1 NA CASSQAAMSGGGELFF TGCGCCAGCAGCCAAGCGGCTATGAGCGGGGGTGGGGAGCTGTTTTTT
TRBD2 TRBJ2-3 TRBV6-4 NA CASSDGLAGGPPQYF TGTGCCAGCAGTGATGGACTAGCGGGGGGGCCGCCGCAGTATTTT
NA TRBJ2-5 TRBV7-2 NA CASSPSPTKETQYF TGTGCCAGCAGCCCTAGCCCTACCAAAGAGACCCAGTACTTC
TRBD1 TRBJ2-1 TRBV28 NA CASSLGIGGEEQFF TGTGCCAGCAGTTTAGGGATAGGGGGCGAAGAGCAGTTCTTC
TRBD1 TRBJ2-2 TRBV7-8 NA CASSSQGAQAGELFF TGTGCCAGCAGCTCGCAGGGGGCGCAAGCCGGGGAGCTGTTTTTT
TRBD1 TRBJ1-6 TRBV19 NA CASSLKQGSGSPLHF TGTGCCAGTAGTCTGAAACAGGGGTCGGGTTCACCCCTCCACTTT
TRBD1 TRBJ1-2 TRBV5-1 NA CASSLDRGSMSYTF TGCGCCAGCAGCTTGGACAGGGGGAGCATGAGCTACACCTTC
NA TRBJ2-7 TRBV7-2 NA CASSLPPNYEQYF TGTGCCAGCAGCCTACCCCCCAACTACGAGCAGTACTTC
NA TRBJ2-7 TRBV5-6 NA CASSLAGQNYEQYF TGTGCCAGCAGCTTGGCGGGACAAAACTACGAGCAGTACTTC
NA TRBJ1-5 TRBV7-8 many CASSFGQANQPQHF TGTGCCAGCAGCTTTGGGCAGGCCAATCAGCCCCAGCATTTT
TRBD1 TRBJ2-7 TRBV29-1 NA CSVRTGSSYEQYF TGCAGCGTCCGGACAGGTTCCTCCTACGAGCAGTACTTC
NA TRBJ1-5 TRBV6-5 NA CASSYSGTLNQPQHF TGTGCCAGCAGTTACTCCGGGACCCTCAATCAGCCCCAGCATTTT
NA TRBJ1-1 TRBV27 once CASSLWSGMGKTEAFF TGTGCCAGCAGTTTATGGTCGGGGATGGGGAAAACTGAAGCTTTCTTT
TRBD1 TRBJ2-3 TRBV11-3 NA CASSLGGQGVDTQYF TGTGCCAGCAGCTTAGGGGGACAGGGGGTGGATACGCAGTATTTT
TRBD1 TRBJ2-5 TRBV10-3 few CASGTGEETQYF TGTGCCAGCGGGACAGGGGAAGAGACCCAGTACTTC
NA TRBJ1-2 TRBV6-5 NA CASSDTGYGYTF TGTGCCAGCAGCGATACAGGGTATGGCTACACCTTC
NA TRBJ2-2 TRBV5-1 NA CASSLGRAGELFF TGCGCCAGCAGCTTGGGCCGGGCCGGGGAGCTGTTTTTT
NA TRBJ1-4 TRBV7-9 NA CASSLVAVVNEKLFF TGTGCCAGCAGCTTAGTCGCGGTGGTTAATGAAAAACTGTTTTTT
NA TRBJ2-2 TRBV6-5 NA CASSYLTGALTGELFF TGTGCCAGCAGTTATTTGACGGGGGCGCTCACCGGGGAGCTGTTTTTT
NA TRBJ2-7 TRBV7-7 NA CASSLGMGQNYYEQYF TGTGCTAGCAGCTTAGGCATGGGGCAGAACTACTACGAGCAGTACTTC
NA TRBJ1-6 TRBV6-4 NA CASSTNGGSPLHF TGTGCCAGCAGTACGAACGGGGGTTCACCCCTCCACTTT
NA TRBJ1-1 TRBV3-1/TRBV3-2 few CASSQQGNTEAFF TGTGCCAGCAGCCAACAGGGGAACACTGAAGCTTTCTTT
NA TRBJ2-1 TRBV5-1 NA CASGPGASYNEQFF TGCGCCAGCGGCCCCGGGGCGTCGTACAATGAGCAGTTCTTC
TRBD1 TRBJ2-7 TRBV19 NA CASSKRDRGYHEQYF TGTGCCAGTAGTAAAAGGGACAGGGGTTACCACGAGCAGTACTTC
NA TRBJ2-5 TRBV7-9 NA CAISSSGETQYF TGTGCCATCTCAAGCTCTGGAGAGACCCAGTACTTC
NA TRBJ2-5 TRBV11-2 NA CASSLEMNQETQYF TGTGCCAGCAGCTTAGAAATGAACCAAGAGACCCAGTACTTC
TRBD2 TRBJ2-3 TRBV24-1 NA CATSGRIPSADTQYF TGTGCCACCTCCGGGAGGATCCCCTCAGCAGATACGCAGTATTTT
TRBD1 TRBJ1-5 TRBV7-9 NA CASSLGQGRDQSQHF TGTGCCAGCAGCTTGGGACAGGGGCGAGATCAGTCCCAGCATTTT
NA TRBJ1-1 TRBV12-3/TRBV12-4 NA CASSTQVTEAFF TGTGCCAGCAGTACCCAGGTAACTGAAGCTTTCTTT
TRBD1 TRBJ1-1 TRBV2 NA CASSMRRDRALNTEAFF TGTGCCAGCAGCATGCGTCGAGACAGGGCCTTGAACACTGAAGCTTTCTTT
TRBD1 TRBJ1-2 TRBV10-3 NA CAIRTETGGRGYTF TGTGCCATCAGAACGGAGACAGGGGGGAGAGGCTACACCTTC
NA TRBJ2-4 TRBV20-1 NA CSANDRGRMDIQYF TGCAGTGCTAATGACAGAGGCAGGATGGACATTCAGTACTTC
NA TRBJ1-1 TRBV6-2/TRBV6-3 NA CASSVRGETEAFF TGTGCCAGCAGTGTGCGGGGGGAGACTGAAGCTTTCTTT
NA TRBJ1-6 TRBV6-5 NA CASSYGQWSPLHF TGTGCCAGCAGTTACGGGCAGTGGTCACCCCTCCACTTT
NA TRBJ2-5 TRBV18 NA CASSPRGGNQETQYF TGTGCCAGCTCACCACGAGGGGGTAACCAAGAGACCCAGTACTTC
NA TRBJ1-1 TRBV4-1 few CASSLPGQNTEAFF TGCGCCAGCAGTTTACCGGGACAGAACACTGAAGCTTTCTTT
NA TRBJ2-2 TRBV11-3 NA CASSPRTGNTGELFF TGTGCCAGCAGCCCTCGGACCGGGAACACCGGGGAGCTGTTTTTT
NA TRBJ1-6 TRBV6-5 NA CASRAGFNYNSPLHF TGTGCCAGCAGGGCAGGTTTTAACTATAATTCACCCCTCCACTTT
TRBD1 TRBJ2-2 TRBV9 NA CASSPQGATNTGELFF TGTGCCAGCAGCCCTCAGGGGGCGACGAACACCGGGGAGCTGTTTTTT
TRBD2 TRBJ2-1 TRBV19 NA CASRDLLAAADDEQFF TGTGCCAGTAGGGACCTACTAGCGGCCGCCGACGATGAGCAGTTCTTC
NA TRBJ1-2 TRBV6-5 NA CASSYAADYGYTF TGTGCCAGCAGTTACGCGGCAGATTATGGCTACACCTTC
NA TRBJ2-7 TRBV18 NA CASSLMDQYEQYF TGTGCCAGCTCACTGATGGACCAATACGAGCAGTACTTC